This T cell receptor beta chain comes out of a study of blood T cells in healthy people across ages. Regarding the study as a whole: The fall in TCR beta diversity per million T cells was roughly linear with age. Fewer expanded clones and more diversity marked long-lived versus aged donors. Strong correlation was found linking TCR beta diversity to naive T cell percentage.

On this clonotype: What it binds is not known.

The use of a sample-barcoded 5' primer and a J-beta primer mix characterized a second PCR of about 7 to 12 cycles. Researchers report that a template-switch adaptor with 12 random nucleotides tagged each cDNA molecule. TCRdb re-analysed the 5' RACE reads in MiXCR, keeping a single row per CDR3 protein. The sample contains more than 550,000 distinct CDR3 sequences, 20% to 25% of which appear only once. CDR1 and CDR2 (germline): SQVTM, ANQGSEA. Trimming cost V 2 bases and J 0 bases, with 11 bases left between them. CDR3 length: 15 residues. The gene calls are TRBV29-1 and TRBJ2-1, with D possibly TRBD1 on 6 matching bases. This TCR derives from a man aged 70-80 years in good health. Sample: blood. CDR3 loop: CSVETGSGSYNEQFF. The CDR3 coding sequence is TGCAGCGTTGAAACAGGGTCGGGCTCCTACAATGAGCAGTTCTTC.